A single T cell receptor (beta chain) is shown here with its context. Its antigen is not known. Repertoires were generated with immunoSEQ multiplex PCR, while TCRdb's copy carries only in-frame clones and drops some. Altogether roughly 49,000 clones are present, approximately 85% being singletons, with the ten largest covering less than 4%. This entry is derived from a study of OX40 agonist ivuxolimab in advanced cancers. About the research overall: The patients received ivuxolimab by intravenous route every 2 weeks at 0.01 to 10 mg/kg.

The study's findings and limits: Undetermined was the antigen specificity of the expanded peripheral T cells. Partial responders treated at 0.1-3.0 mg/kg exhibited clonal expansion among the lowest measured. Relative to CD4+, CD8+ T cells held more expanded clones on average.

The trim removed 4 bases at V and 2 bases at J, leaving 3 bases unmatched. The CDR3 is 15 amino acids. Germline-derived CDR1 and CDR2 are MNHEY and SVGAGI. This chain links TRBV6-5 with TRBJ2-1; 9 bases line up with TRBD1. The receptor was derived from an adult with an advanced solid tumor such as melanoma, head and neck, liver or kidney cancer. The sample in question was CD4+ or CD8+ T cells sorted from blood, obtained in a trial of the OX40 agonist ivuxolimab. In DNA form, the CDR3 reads TGTGCCAGCAGTTCACAGGGGGCCCCCTACAATGAGCAGTTCTTC. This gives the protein CASSSQGAPYNEQFF.